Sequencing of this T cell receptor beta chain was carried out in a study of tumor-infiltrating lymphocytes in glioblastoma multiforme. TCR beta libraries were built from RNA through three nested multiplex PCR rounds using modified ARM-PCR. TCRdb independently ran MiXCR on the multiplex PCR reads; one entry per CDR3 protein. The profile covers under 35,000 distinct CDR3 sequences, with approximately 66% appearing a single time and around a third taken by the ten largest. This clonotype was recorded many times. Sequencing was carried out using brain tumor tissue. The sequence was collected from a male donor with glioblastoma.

Written as DNA, the CDR3 is TGTGCCAGCGCGTTGGGTTCCGCTGAAGCTTTCTTT. As protein: CASALGSAEAFF. This chain links TRBV28 with TRBJ1-1; D is unresolved. The CDR3 is 12 residues long. The V gene's germline CDR1 is MDHEN and CDR2 SYDVKM. V lost 8 bases, J lost 6 bases, and 13 bases lay in between.